These T cell receptor beta chains were read from a single sample in a study of post-analysis software for immune sequencing data. TCRdb re-called the PCR reads through MiXCR, storing one row per CDR3 protein. The data hold approximately 350,000 distinct CDR3 sequences, with about a third observed a single time. Material: blood. The receptors derive from a girl aged 10 to 17 with multiple sclerosis. Both conserved end residues are part of each CDR3. D genes are given only for firm matches. Size is omitted from some rows. Given values are once, few, many or a class for expanded clones.

v_gene: TRBV10-3; j_gene: TRBJ2-1; abundance: .; d_gene: .; CDR3aa: CAISGGAQYNEQFF; CDR3nt: TGTGCCATCAGTGGAGGGGCGCAGTACAATGAGCAGTTCTTC
v_gene: TRBV14; j_gene: TRBJ1-2; abundance: .; d_gene: TRBD1; CDR3aa: CASSQWTGWNYGYTF; CDR3nt: TGTGCCAGCAGCCAGTGGACAGGTTGGAACTATGGCTACACCTTC
v_gene: TRBV5-1; j_gene: TRBJ2-3; abundance: few; d_gene: TRBD2; CDR3aa: CASSSPILAGAVTDTQYF; CDR3nt: TGCGCCAGCAGCTCACCAATACTAGCGGGGGCTGTCACAGATACGCAGTATTTT
v_gene: TRBV6-5; j_gene: TRBJ2-7; abundance: .; d_gene: .; CDR3aa: CASSRRQTYEQYF; CDR3nt: TGTGCCAGCAGTCGCAGACAGACCTACGAGCAGTACTTC
v_gene: TRBV4-3; j_gene: TRBJ2-1; abundance: .; d_gene: TRBD1; CDR3aa: CASSHSPTGTAYNEQFF; CDR3nt: TGCGCCAGCAGCCATTCCCCCACCGGGACAGCTTACAATGAGCAGTTCTTC
v_gene: TRBV10-3; j_gene: TRBJ2-7; abundance: .; d_gene: TRBD1; CDR3aa: CAIEGTGGSEQYF; CDR3nt: TGTGCCATCGAAGGGACAGGGGGATCCGAGCAGTACTTC
v_gene: TRBV4-2; j_gene: TRBJ2-7; abundance: few; d_gene: .; CDR3aa: CASSQDRRAIGTRYEQYF; CDR3nt: TGTGCCAGCAGCCAAGATCGGAGGGCAATCGGTACCCGGTACGAGCAGTACTTC
v_gene: TRBV20-1; j_gene: TRBJ1-2; abundance: .; d_gene: .; CDR3aa: CSARLGQYDYGYTF; CDR3nt: TGCAGTGCTAGACTCGGACAGTATGACTATGGCTACACCTTC
v_gene: TRBV28; j_gene: TRBJ2-6; abundance: .; d_gene: TRBD1; CDR3aa: CASSLGRTGGSEGANVLTF; CDR3nt: TGTGCCAGCAGTTTAGGGCGGACAGGGGGGTCAGAGGGAGCCAACGTCCTGACTTTC
v_gene: TRBV15; j_gene: TRBJ2-1; abundance: .; d_gene: .; CDR3aa: CATSRVTADNEQFF; CDR3nt: TGTGCCACCAGCAGAGTGACTGCCGACAATGAGCAGTTCTTC
v_gene: TRBV5-8; j_gene: TRBJ2-1; abundance: few; d_gene: .; CDR3aa: CASSLGVQGTLYNEQFF; CDR3nt: TGTGCCAGCAGCTTGGGAGTTCAGGGGACCCTTTACAATGAGCAGTTCTTC
v_gene: TRBV11-2; j_gene: TRBJ1-1; abundance: .; d_gene: .; CDR3aa: CASSLMGRSNTEAFF; CDR3nt: TGTGCCAGCAGCTTAATGGGCAGGAGTAACACTGAAGCTTTCTTT
v_gene: TRBV9; j_gene: TRBJ2-7; abundance: .; d_gene: TRBD1; CDR3aa: CASSFRDSPSYEQYF; CDR3nt: TGTGCCAGCAGCTTCCGGGACAGTCCGTCCTACGAGCAGTACTTC
v_gene: TRBV3-1; j_gene: TRBJ1-1; abundance: once; d_gene: .; CDR3aa: CASSHGTEAFF; CDR3nt: TGTGCCAGCAGCCATGGAACTGAAGCTTTCTTT